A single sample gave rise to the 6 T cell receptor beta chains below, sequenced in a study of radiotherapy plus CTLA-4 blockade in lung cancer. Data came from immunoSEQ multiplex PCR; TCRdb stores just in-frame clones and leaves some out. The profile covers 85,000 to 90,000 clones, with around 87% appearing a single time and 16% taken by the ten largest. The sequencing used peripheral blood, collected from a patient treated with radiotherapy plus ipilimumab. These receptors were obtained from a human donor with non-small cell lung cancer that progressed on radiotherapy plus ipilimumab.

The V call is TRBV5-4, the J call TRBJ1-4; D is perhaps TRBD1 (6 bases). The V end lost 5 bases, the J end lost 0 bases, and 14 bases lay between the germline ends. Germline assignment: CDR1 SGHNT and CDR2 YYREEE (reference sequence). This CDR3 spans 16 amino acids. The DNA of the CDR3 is TGTGCCAGCAGGCGGGGGGCCCCGACAACTAATGAAAAACTGTTTTTT. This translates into CASRRGAPTTNEKLFF.

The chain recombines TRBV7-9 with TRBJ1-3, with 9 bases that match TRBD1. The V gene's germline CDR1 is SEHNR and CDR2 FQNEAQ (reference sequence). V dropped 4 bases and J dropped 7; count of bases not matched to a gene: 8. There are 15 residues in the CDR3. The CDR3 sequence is CASSSLGQGSNTIYF. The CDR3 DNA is TGTGCCAGCAGCTCTCTCGGACAGGGGAGTAACACCATATATTTT.

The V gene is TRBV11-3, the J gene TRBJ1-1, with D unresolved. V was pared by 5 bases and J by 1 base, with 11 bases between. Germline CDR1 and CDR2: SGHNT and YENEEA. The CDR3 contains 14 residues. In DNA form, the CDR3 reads TGTGCCAGCAGCCCCCGGGTGGAGAACACTGAAGCTTTCTTT. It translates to CASSPRVENTEAFF.

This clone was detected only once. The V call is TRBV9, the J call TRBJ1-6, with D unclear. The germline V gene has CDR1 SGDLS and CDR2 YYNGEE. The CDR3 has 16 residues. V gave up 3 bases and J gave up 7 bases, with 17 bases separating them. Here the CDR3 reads CASSATDTASNSPLHF. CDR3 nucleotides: TGTGCCAGCAGCGCAACCGACACAGCGAGCAATTCACCCCTCCACTTT. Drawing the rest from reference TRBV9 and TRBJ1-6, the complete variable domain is DSGVTQTPKHLITATGQRVTLRCSPRSGDLSVYWYQQSLDQGLQFLIQYYNGEERAKGNILERFSAQQFPDLHSELNLSSLELGDSALYFCASSATDTASNSPLHFGNGTRLTVT.

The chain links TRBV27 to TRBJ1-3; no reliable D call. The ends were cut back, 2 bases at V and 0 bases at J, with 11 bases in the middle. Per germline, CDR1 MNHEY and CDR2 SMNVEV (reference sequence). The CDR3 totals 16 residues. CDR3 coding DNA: TGTGCCAGCAGTTTAAGTTCCAGAAGCTCTGGAAACACCATATATTTT. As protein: CASSLSSRSSGNTIYF.

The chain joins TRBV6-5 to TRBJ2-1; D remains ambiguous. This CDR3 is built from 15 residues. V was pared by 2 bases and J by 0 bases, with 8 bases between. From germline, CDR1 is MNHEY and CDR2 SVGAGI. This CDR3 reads CASSYANPSYNEQFF. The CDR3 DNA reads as TGTGCCAGCAGTTACGCTAACCCCTCCTACAATGAGCAGTTCTTC.